The clone carrying this TCR beta chain was seen a handful of times. This entry comes from a study of cytomegalovirus exposure and HLA in healthy donors. The PCR made use of 60 Vbeta and 13 Jbeta primers. The data were produced by immunoSEQ multiplex PCR, yet TCRdb's version contains in-frame clones alone and is incomplete. The sample shows approximately 170,000 clones, roughly 74% of them seen only once. The sequenced sample consisted of PBMCs. The clonotype comes from a male donor in good health and CMV-seronegative.

DNA for the CDR3: TGTGCCAGCAGTTACTTACAGGGGACCCCCGGGGAGCTGTTTTTT. It yields the protein CASSYLQGTPGELFF. This sequence joins TRBV6-5 and TRBJ2-2; the match to TRBD1 covers 7 bases. The CDR3 is made up of 15 amino acids. Germline CDR1 reads MNHEY; CDR2 reads SVGAGI. V was pared by 1 base and J by 6 bases, with 5 bases of the junction left unmatched.